The rows below give T cell receptor beta chains drawn from one sample of a study of the immune and genomic landscape of osteosarcoma. Generated by immunoSEQ multiplex PCR, the TCRdb table keeps only in-frame clones and is missing some. The data show some 6,200 clones, with almost 70% seen just once and over 14% held by the top ten. Input material: osteosarcoma tumor tissue from the lung. The receptors shown here come from a human donor with osteosarcoma. The CDR3 runs from the conserved cysteine through the conserved F or W. The D gene is left open where the match is weak.

D | J | V | DNA | CDR3
TRBD1 | TRBJ1-6 | TRBV9 | TGTGCCAGCAGCCTTCAGGGGGATCCTAATTCACCCCTCCACTTT | CASSLQGDPNSPLHF
TRBD1 | TRBJ2-7 | TRBV28 | TGTGCCAGCAGACCACATGGACAGGGAGTCTACGAGCAGTACTTC | CASRPHGQGVYEQYF
TRBD2 | TRBJ2-1 | TRBV5-6 | TGTGCCAGCAGCGTGATGGGCGGGGGAAGGACCTACAATGAGCAGTTCTTC | CASSVMGGGRTYNEQFF
NA | TRBJ2-1 | TRBV11-3 | TGTGCCAGCAGCTTAGGCGGACTCTCCTACAATGAGCAGTTCTTC | CASSLGGLSYNEQFF
TRBD1 | TRBJ2-1 | TRBV27 | TGTGCCAGCAGTTTTCGGGACAGGGTCTCCTACAATGAGCAGTTCTTC | CASSFRDRVSYNEQFF
NA | TRBJ2-1 | TRBV18 | TGTGCCAGCTCACCAATGCCTGAGCAGTTCTTC | CASSPMPEQFF
NA | TRBJ1-1 | TRBV28 | TGTGCCAGCAGTTTACCCCGGGGGCGCACTGAAGCTTTCTTT | CASSLPRGRTEAFF
TRBD1 | TRBJ2-3 | TRBV12-5 | TGTGCTAGTGGTTTAGGACAGGGCACAGATACGCAGTATTTT | CASGLGQGTDTQYF
NA | TRBJ1-2 | TRBV6-6 | TGTGCCAGCAGTCAGCAGGAGACTAACTATGGCTACACCTTC | CASSQQETNYGYTF
NA | TRBJ2-7 | TRBV4-2 | TGTGCCAGCAGCCAAAGTCAGGGAGTAAGCTACGAGCAGTACTTC | CASSQSQGVSYEQYF